Below, 32 T cell receptor beta chains from the same sample are listed, as sequenced in a study of OX40 agonist ivuxolimab in advanced cancers. Generated by immunoSEQ multiplex PCR, the TCRdb table keeps only in-frame clones and is missing some. The repertoire includes about 79,000 clones, about 88% of them detected once, and 3.5% to 5% sits in the top ten. The sequencing used CD4+ or CD8+ T cells sorted from blood, collected in a trial of the OX40 agonist ivuxolimab. These receptors all stem from an adult with an advanced solid tumor such as melanoma, head and neck, liver or kidney cancer.

This rearrangement joins TRBV30 to TRBJ1-1, with 7 positions matching TRBD1. In germline, CDR1 is GTSNPN, CDR2 SVGIG (reference sequence). The V and J ends lost 5 bases and 0 bases, in that order; junction bases with no gene match: 9. CDR3 length: 15 amino acids. DNA of the CDR3: TGTGCCTGGGACCGAGGGACAGAGATGAACACTGAAGCTTTCTTT. Amino acid sequence: CAWDRGTEMNTEAFF.

The rearrangement joins TRBV27 to TRBJ2-7; 7 bases map to TRBD1. Looked up from germline, CDR1 is MNHEY and CDR2 is SMNVEV (reference sequence). J lost 5 bases, V lost 3 bases, and 10 bases had no gene match. The CDR3 spans 15 residues. The CDR3 region is CASSFSTGLIDEQYF. Here the CDR3 DNA reads TGTGCCAGCAGTTTTTCGACAGGGCTTATCGACGAGCAGTACTTC.

V usage is TRBV6-4 and J usage is TRBJ2-1; 9 bases align to TRBD1. The CDR3 covers 15 residues. Germline CDR1 and CDR2: MRHNA and SNTAGT. V lost 4 bases, J lost 6 bases, and 7 bases stayed unmatched. The CDR3 is CASSAQGQGINEQFF. The CDR3 DNA reads TGTGCCAGCAGTGCGCAGGGACAGGGTATCAATGAGCAGTTCTTC.

The chain recombines TRBV11-1 with TRBJ1-1; 8 bases are shared with TRBD1. The germline gives CDR1 SGHAT, CDR2 FQDESV (reference sequence). CDR3 length: 15 residues. V lost 5 bases, J lost 1 base, and 6 bases stayed unmatched. The DNA of the CDR3 is TGTGCCAGCAGCCAGGGACAGGCACCGAACACTGAAGCTTTCTTT. This translates into CASSQGQAPNTEAFF.

This rearrangement joins TRBV11-2 to TRBJ2-7; D could derive from TRBD1 or TRBD2 (5 bases each). Germline CDR1 reads SGHAT; CDR2 reads FQNNGV. V was shortened by 5 bases and J by 7 bases, with 18 bases between the two germline ends. This CDR3 spans 14 amino acids. The chain's CDR3 is CASSRDRGLGEQYF. The CDR3 region has the DNA TGTGCCAGCAGCCGGGATCGGGGCCTGGGTGAGCAGTACTTC.

V is TRBV11-2 and J is TRBJ2-5; D may be TRBD2 (6 bases). CDR1 and CDR2 (germline): SGHAT, FQNNGV. The CDR3 covers 14 residues. The V and J ends lost 0 bases and 6 bases respectively, with 11 bases between them. The DNA for the CDR3 is TGTGCCAGCAGCTTAGATGGGGGGTCACAGACCCAGTACTTC. It yields the protein CASSLDGGSQTQYF. Full variable domain (outside the CDR3, taken from reference TRBV11-2 and TRBJ2-5): EAGVAQSPRYKIIEKRQSVAFWCNPISGHATLYWYQQILGQGPKLLIQFQNNGVVDDSQLPKDRFSAERLKGVDSTLKIQPAKLEDSAVYLCASSLDGGSQTQYFGPGTRLLVL.

The chain is built from TRBV6-1 and TRBJ2-7; D unclear. Germline-derived CDR1 and CDR2 are MNHNS and SASEGT. V lost 2 bases to trimming and J lost 2 bases, with 13 bases between them. There are 15 residues in the CDR3. CDR3 sequence: CASSEWDGPTYEQYF. CDR3 nucleotides: TGTGCCAGCAGTGAATGGGATGGTCCTACCTACGAGCAGTACTTC.

V and J are TRBV28 and TRBJ2-2, with 9 bases identical to TRBD2. The V segment lost 4 bases and the J segment 8 bases; nucleotides outside the gene matches: 8. Germline lookup yields CDR1 MDHEN and CDR2 SYDVKM. CDR3 length equals 15 residues. CDR3 bases: TGTGCCAGCAGTTACGGACTAGCGTCGACAGGGGAGCTGTTTTTT. As protein: CASSYGLASTGELFF.

The V call is TRBV11-2, the J call TRBJ2-1; D remains unclear. Germline assignment: CDR1 SGHAT and CDR2 FQNNGV. The V end lost 2 bases, the J end lost 3 bases, and 11 bases lay between the germline ends. There are 15 residues in the CDR3. CDR3 nucleotide sequence: TGTGCCAGCAGCTTACAACCAGCGAACTACAATGAGCAGTTCTTC. This gives the protein CASSLQPANYNEQFF.

V and J are TRBV6-5 and TRBJ1-1; 7 bases are a match to TRBD1. The CDR3 length is 14 residues. The germline V gene has CDR1 MNHEY and CDR2 SVGAGI. Germline trimming cut 6 bases from V and 0 bases from J; bases unmatched to any gene: 4. The CDR3 DNA sequence: TGTGCCAGCAGCCCGGGACAGATGAACACTGAAGCTTTCTTT. This codes for CASSPGQMNTEAFF.

This clone was recorded only once. V gene TRBV7-9 combines with J gene TRBJ2-7; D possibly corresponds to TRBD2 (6 bases). The CDR3 contains 15 residues. The germline V gene has CDR1 SEHNR and CDR2 FQNEAQ (reference sequence). The V gene lost 1 base and the J gene lost 2 bases, with 12 bases spanning the gap. In DNA form, the CDR3 reads TGTGCCAGCAGCTTAGGCGGGGAAAATACCTACGAGCAGTACTTC. Translating gives CASSLGGENTYEQYF.

The rearrangement joins TRBV27 to TRBJ2-5, with a weak D call TRBD2 (6 bases). V was clipped by 4 bases and J by 5 bases, with 14 bases between them. Looked up from germline, CDR1 is MNHEY and CDR2 is SMNVEV (reference sequence). This CDR3 has 14 amino acids. The CDR3, as DNA: TGTGCCAGCAGTTCCCCCGGAGGGGCGGAGACCCAGTACTTC. It yields the protein CASSSPGGAETQYF.

V usage is TRBV7-8 and J usage is TRBJ1-3; D ambiguous. CDR1 and CDR2 (germline): SGHVS, FQNEAQ. This CDR3 comprises 16 residues. The V gene lost 1 base and the J gene lost 0 bases, with 10 bases spanning the gap. Written as DNA, the CDR3 is TGTGCCAGCAGCTTAGGTTTGGCCGGCTCTGGAAACACCATATATTTT. As protein: CASSLGLAGSGNTIYF.

The chain uses TRBV5-1 and TRBJ1-1; no reliable D call. Trimming pared 0 bases from V and 2 bases from J, leaving 8 bases between. The CDR3 spans 14 residues. The germline V gene encodes CDR1 SGHRS and CDR2 YFSETQ. The CDR3 nucleotides are TGCGCCAGCAGCTTGGGACCTACTAACACTGAAGCTTTCTTT. Protein sequence: CASSLGPTNTEAFF.

V is TRBV19 and J is TRBJ1-1; weak D call: TRBD1 (6 bases). Germline CDR1 is LNHDA and CDR2 is SQIVND (reference sequence). This CDR3 has 15 residues. V gave up 5 bases and J gave up 1 base, with 14 bases separating them. The CDR3 DNA reads TGTGCCAGTAGTCCCCGGGGGGGGCCGAACACTGAAGCTTTCTTT. Residues: CASSPRGGPNTEAFF. The complete variable domain, with remaining parts taken from reference TRBV19 and TRBJ1-1, reads DGGITQSPKYLFRKEGQNVTLSCEQNLNHDAMYWYRQDPGQGLRLIYYSQIVNDFQKGDIAEGYSVSREKKESFPLTVTSAQKNPTAFYLCASSPRGGPNTEAFFGQGTRLTVV.

This chain connects TRBV19 to TRBJ2-7; possible D gene TRBD2, 5 bases. Trimming cost V 0 bases and J 0 bases, with 9 bases left between them. From germline, CDR1 is LNHDA and CDR2 SQIVND (reference sequence). This CDR3 is built from 15 residues. The CDR3 nucleotides are TGTGCCAGTAGTATAGAGCCGGGGAGCTCCTACGAGCAGTACTTC. This translates into CASSIEPGSSYEQYF.

The DNA of the CDR3 is TGTGCCAGTAGTAGGGCACGAGCGGGAGACTCCTACGAGCAGTACTTC. Protein: CASSRARAGDSYEQYF. V is TRBV19 and J is TRBJ2-7, with 8 bases fitting TRBD2. The CDR3 runs 16 residues. Germline V gene data show CDR1 as LNHDA and CDR2 as SQIVND (reference sequence). After removal of 4 bases from V and 0 bases from J, the junction contained 8 bases not matched to a gene.

The chain carries TRBV13 and TRBJ2-5; D may be TRBD2 (6 bases). The germline CDR1 and CDR2 sequences are PRHDT and FYEKMQ (reference sequence). V was cut by 5 bases and J by 7 bases, with 14 bases left in between. This CDR3 spans 13 amino acids. The CDR3 coding sequence is TGTGCCAGCAGCATGGGACTGCGGGGGACCCAGTACTTC. It is translated as CASSMGLRGTQYF.

The chain is built from TRBV9 and TRBJ2-1; perhaps TRBD1 as D (6 bases). The V and J ends lost 4 bases and 5 bases respectively, with 22 bases between them. Germline loops: CDR1 SGDLS, CDR2 YYNGEE. CDR3 size: 17 residues. The CDR3 DNA sequence: TGTGCCAGCAGCACCACAACAGGGTCCAGGACCGACAATGAGCAGTTCTTC. Residues: CASSTTTGSRTDNEQFF.

In this sample, this clone turned up once. The chain links TRBV6-9 to TRBJ2-7; 10 bases line up with TRBD2. Losses at the gene ends were 5 bases for V and 4 bases for J; bases not matched to a gene: 2. Per the germline V gene, CDR1 is MNHGY and CDR2 is SVAAGI. This CDR3 region has 13 residues. The CDR3 spells CASSRTSGYEQYF. The CDR3 DNA reads as TGTGCCAGCAGTCGGACTAGCGGATACGAGCAGTACTTC.

The chain couples TRBV29-1 to TRBJ1-2; TRBD1 matches at 8 bases. V was pared by 7 bases and J by 6 bases, with 4 bases of the junction left unmatched. Germline V lookup: CDR1 SQVTM, CDR2 ANQGSEA. This CDR3 region has 11 residues. CDR3 in DNA: TGCAGCGAACAGACAGGGGATGGCTACACCTTC. Amino acids: CSEQTGDGYTF.

The V and J genes are TRBV5-6 and TRBJ2-1; D is undetermined. Per the germline V gene, CDR1 is SGHDT and CDR2 is YYEEEE. There are 15 residues in the CDR3. V gave up 2 bases and J gave up 0 bases, with 9 bases separating them. CDR3 sequence reads: CASSLGFHSYNEQFF. The DNA for the CDR3 is TGTGCCAGCAGCTTAGGCTTCCACTCCTACAATGAGCAGTTCTTC.

The chain links TRBV11-2 to TRBJ1-2; D unresolved. CDR1 and CDR2 from the germline V gene are SGHAT and FQNNGV. The CDR3 is made up of 14 amino acids. Deletions cut 1 base from V and 0 bases from J, with 6 bases between. The CDR3 sequence: CASSLGHTNYGYTF. The CDR3 region has the DNA TGTGCCAGCAGCTTAGGTCATACTAACTATGGCTACACCTTC. The full variable domain, completed using reference TRBV11-2 and TRBJ1-2, is EAGVAQSPRYKIIEKRQSVAFWCNPISGHATLYWYQQILGQGPKLLIQFQNNGVVDDSQLPKDRFSAERLKGVDSTLKIQPAKLEDSAVYLCASSLGHTNYGYTFGSGTRLTVV.

This chain joins TRBV6-5 and TRBJ1-2; D ambiguous. The V and J ends lost 5 bases and 0 bases respectively, with 7 bases between them. The CDR3 totals 13 residues. Germline V gene lookup returns CDR1 MNHEY and CDR2 SVGAGI. The CDR3 protein is CASSPQANYGYTF. In DNA form, the CDR3 reads TGTGCCAGCAGTCCTCAGGCTAACTATGGCTACACCTTC.

This sequence joins TRBV5-1 and TRBJ1-6; 7 positions match TRBD1. Germline V gene data show CDR1 as SGHRS and CDR2 as YFSETQ. The CDR3 runs 14 residues. V was clipped by 2 bases and J by 5 bases; unmatched bases: 1. The CDR3 DNA sequence: TGCGCCAGCAGCTTTGGACAGGATAATTCACCCCTCCACTTT. As protein: CASSFGQDNSPLHF. Full variable domain (remainder filled in from reference TRBV5-1 and TRBJ1-6): KAGVTQTPRYLIKTRGQQVTLSCSPISGHRSVSWYQQTPGQGLQFLFEYFSETQRNKGNFPGRFSGRQFSNSRSEMNVSTLELGDSALYLCASSFGQDNSPLHFGNGTRLTVT.

This sequence joins TRBV6-1 and TRBJ1-1, with 11 bases matching TRBD1. Trimming cost V 9 bases and J 1 base; bases outside gene matches: 7. Germline V gene sequence: CDR1 MNHNS, CDR2 SASEGT. This CDR3 has 15 residues. In nucleotides, the CDR3 is TGTGCCAGTTGGACAGGGGGCCGGGGGAACACTGAAGCTTTCTTT. Protein product: CASWTGGRGNTEAFF.

The chain combines TRBV6-1 with TRBJ2-7, with 10 positions matching TRBD1. Germline V lookup: CDR1 MNHNS, CDR2 SASEGT. The V segment lost 6 bases and the J segment 1 base; nucleotides outside the gene matches: 3. The CDR3 totals 14 residues. CDR3 DNA: TGTGCCAGCAGCCGACAGGGGGCGTCCTACGAGCAGTACTTC. It codes for CASSRQGASYEQYF.

The rearrangement joins TRBV7-8 to TRBJ2-7; 8 positions match TRBD1. V dropped 5 bases and J dropped 4; count of bases not matched to a gene: 13. This CDR3 is built from 16 residues. Germline V gene lookup returns CDR1 SGHVS and CDR2 FQNEAQ. CDR3 sequence (DNA): TGTGCCAGCAGCCCCCGGACAGGGATCCTCGCTTACGAGCAGTACTTC. Amino acid sequence: CASSPRTGILAYEQYF.

The V and J genes are TRBV25-1 and TRBJ2-5, with 10 bases fitting TRBD2. V lost 4 bases and J lost 3; bases outside the gene matches: 5. The germline gives CDR1 MGHDK, CDR2 SYGVNS. The CDR3 is 15 amino acids. CDR3 DNA: TGTGCCAGCAGTGTCGGGACTAGCGATAAAGAGACCCAGTACTTC. Translating gives CASSVGTSDKETQYF. Using reference TRBV25-1 and TRBJ2-5 for the parts outside the CDR3, the full variable domain is EADIYQTPRYLVIGTGKKITLECSQTMGHDKMYWYQQDPGMELHLIHYSYGVNSTEKGDLSSESTVSRIRTEHFPLTLESARPSHTSQYLCASSVGTSDKETQYFGPGTRLLVL.

This chain links TRBV30 with TRBJ1-2; D gene unclear. CDR1 is GTSNPN, CDR2 SVGIG, per germline (reference sequence). Deletions cut 0 bases from V and 6 bases from J, with 14 bases between. The CDR3 runs 14 residues. The CDR3 DNA is TGTGCCTGGAGTGTACCAGGTGCCGGGCATGGCTACACCTTC. Amino acids: CAWSVPGAGHGYTF.

This chain links TRBV5-4 with TRBJ2-7; D is possibly TRBD2 (5 bases). The CDR3 has 15 amino acids. CDR1 is SGHNT, CDR2 YYREEE, per germline (reference sequence). The ends were cut back, 0 bases at V and 0 bases at J, with 10 bases in the middle. CDR3 in amino acids: CASSLGSASSYEQYF. The CDR3 DNA is TGTGCCAGCAGCTTGGGTAGCGCGAGCTCCTACGAGCAGTACTTC.

The J gene is TRBJ2-1, the V gene TRBV19, with D unclear. V lost 4 bases and J lost 6, with 10 bases in between. The CDR3 is made up of 13 amino acids. Germline V lookup: CDR1 LNHDA, CDR2 SQIVND (reference sequence). CDR3 sequence: CASSSGVSNEQFF. CDR3 coding DNA: TGTGCCAGTAGTAGTGGGGTTAGCAATGAGCAGTTCTTC.